This T cell receptor beta chain was captured in a study of blood T cell repertoires in COVID-19. Study details: The analysed material was cDNA or gDNA that came from T cells, B-cell-depleted T cells, or PBMCs.

Study processing details: From reference gene primer amplification, estimates of nucleated cell counts were derived. Profiling relied on immunoSEQ multiplex PCR, and the TCRdb table lists in-frame clones only, not all of them. The V and J calls and clone size were taken over from that table, and D and trimming were inferred from the DNA. The repertoire consists of about 180,000 clones, with 88% occurring once and the leading ten covering about 9.4%. Recovery among Cohort 3 donors was established by two negative PCRs, clearance, or symptom resolution. The table lists this clone with a few counts. Input material: PBMCs or T cells enriched from blood (not recorded which). This receptor was obtained from a woman between 18 and 29 years old who had recovered from COVID-19.

This chain's CDR3 is CASRRPGEFNNSPLHF. The CDR3 DNA is TGTGCCAGCCGTCGCCCGGGGGAGTTCAATAATTCACCCCTCCACTTT. The J gene is TRBJ1-6, the V gene TRBV7-9; a possible D gene is TRBD1 (5 bases). The CDR3 is 16 residues long. Germline loops: CDR1 SEHNR, CDR2 FQNEAQ (reference sequence). The germline V and J ends were trimmed by 8 bases and 5 bases, with 19 bases remaining between them.